This T cell receptor beta chain was observed in a study of T cell repertoires in cytomegalovirus infection (dated by TCRdb to about 2019). Regarding the study in general: Donor HLA type was relevant to the analysis, as public TCR beta signatures indicated carriage of CMV infection together with the matching HLA type.

Instrument on record: Illumina HiSeq 1500. The public reads were run again by TCRdb, first through fastp at Q25 and then through MiXCR, and only productive beta chains were kept. Rows with a matching CDR3 protein are joined into one entry that keeps the most common DNA and genes. The sample table contains 300,000 or so distinct CDR3 sequences; only one count was recorded for around 10% of them. Of the sample, 2% to 3% is held by the ten largest clones. General study outcomes and caveats: The ex vivo response was dominated by HLA-C-restricted CMV-specific TCR beta clonotypes, which also provided the single most frequent clonotype in two of eight donors. In both this cohort and an independent roughly 400-donor cohort, the cumulative frequency of public TCR beta family members distinguished carriers of CMV infection plus the relevant HLA type.

In the germline V gene (reference sequence), CDR1 corresponds to DFQATT and CDR2 to SNEGSKA. The germline V and J ends show losses of 6 bases and 7 bases respectively, and no gene match explains 3 bases of the junction. The CDR3, from cysteine to phenylalanine, totals 11 residues. Solely the CDR3 DNA is kept, with 33 bases framed from the first base. About this clonotype itself: No cognate antigen has been identified for it. Per-base quality was not reported, and no clone a single base away is much larger than it.

The clonotype comes from a human donor in good health (CMV status not recorded). Some clones in this sample may be carry-over from other donors' samples. Sequenced material: PBMCs. Recombination joined TRBV20-1 with TRBJ2-1; 7 bases in the junction line up with TRBD1. The sequence in DNA is TGCAGTGCCATACAGGGGAATGAGCAGTTCTTC. Its protein is CSAIQGNEQFF.